This is a list of T cell receptor beta chains from one sample in a study of blood T cell repertoires in COVID-19. Sequencing used immunoSEQ multiplex PCR; TCRdb keeps in-frame clones, though not all of them. Counted here are a few hundred thousand clones, roughly 85% occurring once; the ten biggest clones make up approximately 5.1%. Material: peripheral blood. These receptors originate from a man aged 50-60 years with active or convalescent COVID-19. CDR3s include the opening cysteine and the closing phenylalanine or tryptophan. D genes are given only for firm matches. Clone size is shown for a subset of rows, as once, few, many or a class of expanded clone.

size	D	V	J	DNA	CDR3
.	.	TRBV5-1	TRBJ1-3	TGCGCCAGCAGCTTAGGCGGCAGGGGTAACTCTGGAAACACCATATATTTT	CASSLGGRGNSGNTIYF
.	.	TRBV29-1	TRBJ1-5	TGCAGCGTTGAAGATCGGACAGCCGAGATTAATAGCAATCAGCCCCAGCATTTT	CSVEDRTAEINSNQPQHF
.	.	TRBV5-1	TRBJ2-5	TGCGCCAGCAGCTGGAGCGCTGCTCAAGAGACCCAGTACTTC	CASSWSAAQETQYF
once	.	TRBV3-1/TRBV3-2	TRBJ2-7	TGTGCCAGCAGCTTCGGACAGACCGCCGAGCAGTACTTC	CASSFGQTAEQYF
.	TRBD1	TRBV4-1	TRBJ2-5	TGCGCCAGCAGCCCGGGACAGGGGGGACAAGAGACCCAGTACTTC	CASSPGQGGQETQYF
.	.	TRBV5-1	TRBJ2-1	TGCGCCAGCAGCTTGAGCGTTTATGAGCAGTTCTTC	CASSLSVYEQFF
.	TRBD1	TRBV3-1/TRBV3-2	TRBJ1-5	TGTGCCAGCAGCCTTGGACAGGGAGGTGAGCCCCAGCATTTT	CASSLGQGGEPQHF
.	TRBD1	TRBV5-4	TRBJ2-1	TGTGCCAGCAGCTTGCCAGGGGGCAATGAGCAGTTCTTC	CASSLPGGNEQFF
.	.	TRBV6-2/TRBV6-3	TRBJ2-1	TGTGCCAGCAGTCCCCGGTTAATGAGCTCCTACAATGAGCAGTTCTTC	CASSPRLMSSYNEQFF
.	.	TRBV12-5	TRBJ2-3	TGTGCTAGTGGTTTCGGTGAAGCAGATACGCAGTATTTT	CASGFGEADTQYF
.	TRBD2	TRBV18	TRBJ2-1	TGTGCCAGCTCACCGGGACTAGCGGGATACAATGAGCAGTTCTTC	CASSPGLAGYNEQFF
.	.	TRBV6-4	TRBJ2-7	TGTGCCAGCCCTCACGGATCTTGGGCAGGGCCCTACGAGCAGTACTTC	CASPHGSWAGPYEQYF
.	.	TRBV28	TRBJ1-5	TGTGCCAGCACCATAACAGGGACGGTGGGTCAGCCCCAGCATTTT	CASTITGTVGQPQHF
.	.	TRBV10-3	TRBJ1-2	TGTGCCATCAGTGAAGCATATTCGGGGGGCGATGGCTACACCTTC	CAISEAYSGGDGYTF
.	TRBD1	TRBV11-2	TRBJ2-3	TGTGCCAGCAGAAGGGACAGGGGGCTGGGGGATACGCAGTATTTT	CASRRDRGLGDTQYF
.	.	TRBV5-1	TRBJ1-5	TGCGCCAGCCGGGAGAATAGCAATCAGCCCCAGCATTTT	CASRENSNQPQHF
.	TRBD2	TRBV5-1	TRBJ2-5	TGCGCCAGCAGCTTGGGAGGGACTAGCGGGCCCCAAGAGACCCAGTACTTC	CASSLGGTSGPQETQYF
.	TRBD2	TRBV5-6	TRBJ2-2	TGTGCCAGCAGCCTCAGCGGGGGGAACACCGGGGAGCTGTTTTTT	CASSLSGGNTGELFF
.	.	TRBV18	TRBJ2-6	TGTGCCAGCTCCCAGGGTGCTCACTCTGGGGCCAACGTCCTGACTTTC	CASSQGAHSGANVLTF
.	TRBD2	TRBV7-8	TRBJ2-1	TGTGCCAGCAGCGAATACCGGGAGGGCCTCTCTGGTGAGCAGTTCTTC	CASSEYREGLSGEQFF
many	.	TRBV3-1/TRBV3-2	TRBJ1-6	TGTGCCAGCAGCCTTACGCGGGGCACCCTCCACTTT	CASSLTRGTLHF
.	TRBD2	TRBV15	TRBJ2-7	TGTGCCACCAGCAGAACTAGCGGGAGGTTCTACGAGCAGTACTTC	CATSRTSGRFYEQYF
.	TRBD2	TRBV9	TRBJ2-2	TGTGCCAGCAGCCCTCGGACTAGCGCCTACACCGGGGAGCTGTTTTTT	CASSPRTSAYTGELFF
.	.	TRBV11-2	TRBJ1-2	TGTGCCAGCAGCTTAGATCTTACGGGGAATGGCTACACCTTC	CASSLDLTGNGYTF
few	TRBD1	TRBV11-2	TRBJ1-1	TGTGCCAGCAGCCTGGGACAGCAAAAGAACACTGAAGCTTTCTTT	CASSLGQQKNTEAFF
.	TRBD2	TRBV10-3	TRBJ2-5	TGTGCCATCAGTGCGACTAGCGGGAGGGCCGCTGGAGAGACCCAGTACTTC	CAISATSGRAAGETQYF
.	.	TRBV7-9	TRBJ2-5	TGTGCCAGCAGCTCGACAGGTAGCGAGACCCAGTACTTC	CASSSTGSETQYF
.	.	TRBV7-3	TRBJ2-2	TGTGCCAGCAGTAACGCGGCGCATGGGGAGCTGTTTTTT	CASSNAAHGELFF